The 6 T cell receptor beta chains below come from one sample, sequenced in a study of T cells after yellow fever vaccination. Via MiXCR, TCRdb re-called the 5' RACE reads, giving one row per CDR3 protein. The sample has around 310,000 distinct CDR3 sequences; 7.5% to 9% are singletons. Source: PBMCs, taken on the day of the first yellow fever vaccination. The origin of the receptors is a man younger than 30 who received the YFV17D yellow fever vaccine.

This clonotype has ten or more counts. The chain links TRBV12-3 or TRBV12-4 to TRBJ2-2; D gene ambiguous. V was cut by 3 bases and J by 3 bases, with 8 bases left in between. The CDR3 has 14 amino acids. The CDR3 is CASSFSEYTGELFF. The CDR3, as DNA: TGTGCCAGCAGTTTTTCTGAATACACCGGGGAGCTGTTTTTT.

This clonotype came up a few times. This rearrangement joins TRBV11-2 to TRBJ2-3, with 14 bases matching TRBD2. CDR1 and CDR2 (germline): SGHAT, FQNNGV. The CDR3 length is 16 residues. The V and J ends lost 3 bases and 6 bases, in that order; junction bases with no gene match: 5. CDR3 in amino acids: CASSFLRTSGGDTQYF. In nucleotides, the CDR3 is TGTGCCAGCAGCTTCCTCAGGACTAGCGGGGGGGATACGCAGTATTTT.

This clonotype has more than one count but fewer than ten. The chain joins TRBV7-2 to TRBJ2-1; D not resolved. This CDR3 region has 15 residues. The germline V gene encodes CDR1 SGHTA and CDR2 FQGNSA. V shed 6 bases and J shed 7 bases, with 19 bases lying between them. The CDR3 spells CASSSFGLGINEQFF. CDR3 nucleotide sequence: TGTGCCAGCAGTTCTTTCGGGTTGGGGATTAATGAGCAGTTCTTC. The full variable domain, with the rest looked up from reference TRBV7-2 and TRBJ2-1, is GAGVSQSPSNKVTEKGKDVELRCDPISGHTALYWYRQSLGQGLEFLIYFQGNSAPDKSGLPSDRFSAERTGGSVSTLTIQRTQQEDSAVYLCASSSFGLGINEQFFGPGTRLTVL.

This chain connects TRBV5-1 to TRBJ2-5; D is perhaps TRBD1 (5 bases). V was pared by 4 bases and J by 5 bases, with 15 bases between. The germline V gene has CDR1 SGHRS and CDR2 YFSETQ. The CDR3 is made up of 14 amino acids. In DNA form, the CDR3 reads TGCGCCAGCAGCCCTCAGGGTAGTTACGAGACCCAGTACTTC. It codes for CASSPQGSYETQYF.

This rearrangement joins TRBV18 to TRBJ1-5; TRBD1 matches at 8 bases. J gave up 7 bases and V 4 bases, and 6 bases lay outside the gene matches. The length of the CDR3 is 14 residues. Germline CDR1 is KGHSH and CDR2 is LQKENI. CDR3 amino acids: CASSRTGQTQPQHF. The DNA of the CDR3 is TGTGCCAGCTCACGGACAGGGCAAACCCAGCCCCAGCATTTT.

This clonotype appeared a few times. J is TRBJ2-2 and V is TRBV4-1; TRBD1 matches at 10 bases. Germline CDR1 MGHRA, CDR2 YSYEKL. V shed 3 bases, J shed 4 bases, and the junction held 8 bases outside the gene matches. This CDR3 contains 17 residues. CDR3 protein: CASSHSPGQGFTGELFF. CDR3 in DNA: TGCGCCAGCAGCCACTCCCCGGGACAGGGGTTCACCGGGGAGCTGTTTTTT.